This TCR beta chain came from a study of beta chain features in type 1 diabetes. Sequencing targeted expressed TCRB transcripts, as all isolated RNA had been reverse transcribed. TCRdb's table, derived via immunoSEQ multiplex PCR, lists solely in-frame clones and lacks some. This sample has 300,000 to 400,000 clones; approximately 10% occur once, and the top ten carry 0.015%. Germline-derived CDR1 and CDR2 are PRHDT and FYEKMQ (reference sequence). V was clipped by 4 bases and J by 5 bases; unmatched bases: 6. The CDR3 spans 14 residues. It was one heparinised blood draw, averaging around 110 mL, that each donor gave. Purity (above 98%) was reached by all sorted populations.

The specimen was naive CD4+ T cells from blood. The chain couples TRBV13 to TRBJ2-5, with TRBD2 matching 8 bases. This clonotype originated in a woman in her thirties in good health. The CDR3 sequence is CASSYGLAAETQYF. CDR3 DNA: TGTGCCAGCAGCTACGGACTAGCCGCGGAGACCCAGTACTTC.